This entry is about one T cell receptor beta chain. This record belongs to a study of cytomegalovirus exposure and HLA in healthy donors. PCR was performed using 60 Vbeta and 13 Jbeta primers. Clones were sequenced by immunoSEQ multiplex PCR, and TCRdb holds only the in-frame ones, with some missing. The sample shows under 200,000 clones, approximately 84% of them seen only once. Trimming shortened V by 3 bases and J by 0 bases, and 8 bases separated the two germline ends. The CDR3 runs to 14 residues. CDR1 and CDR2 from the germline V gene are SNHLY and FYNNEI. Input material: PBMCs. The chain carries TRBV2 and TRBJ1-2; D remains ambiguous. The clonotype comes from a boy younger than 18 in good health and CMV-seronegative. The CDR3 loop is CASSDEFTNYGYTF. The CDR3 coding sequence is TGTGCCAGCAGTGACGAGTTTACTAACTATGGCTACACCTTC.